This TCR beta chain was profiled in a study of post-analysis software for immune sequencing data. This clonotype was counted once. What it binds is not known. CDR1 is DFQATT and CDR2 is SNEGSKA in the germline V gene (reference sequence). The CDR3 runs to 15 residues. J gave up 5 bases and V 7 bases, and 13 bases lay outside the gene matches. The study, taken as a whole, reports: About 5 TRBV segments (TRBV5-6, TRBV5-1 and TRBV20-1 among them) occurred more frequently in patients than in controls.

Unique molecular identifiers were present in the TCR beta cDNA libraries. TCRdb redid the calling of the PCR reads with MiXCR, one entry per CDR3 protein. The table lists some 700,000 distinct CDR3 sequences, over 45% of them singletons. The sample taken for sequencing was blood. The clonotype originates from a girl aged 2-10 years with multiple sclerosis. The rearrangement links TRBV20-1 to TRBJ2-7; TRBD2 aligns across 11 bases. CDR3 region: CSVRTSGPLSNEQYF. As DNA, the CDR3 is TGCAGTGTCCGGACTAGCGGGCCCCTAAGCAACGAGCAGTACTTC.